This T cell receptor beta chain was identified during a study of cytotoxic CD8 clonotypes in ibrutinib-treated CLL. Assay: immunoSEQ multiplex PCR; the TCRdb copy retains only in-frame clones and omits some. Of 110,000 to 150,000 clones listed, more than 75% are singletons. The CDR3 has 14 amino acids. Germline CDR1 KGHSH, CDR2 LQKENI. V lost 3 bases and J lost 3, with 10 bases in between. This chain links TRBV18 with TRBJ2-3, with D possibly matching TRBD1 (6 bases). Material: PBMCs, obtained after 24 months of ibrutinib treatment. The source of this sequence is a human donor with chronic lymphocytic leukemia. The CDR3: CASSPGHGTDTQYF. The CDR3 DNA reads TGTGCCAGCTCACCGGGACACGGAACAGATACGCAGTATTTT.